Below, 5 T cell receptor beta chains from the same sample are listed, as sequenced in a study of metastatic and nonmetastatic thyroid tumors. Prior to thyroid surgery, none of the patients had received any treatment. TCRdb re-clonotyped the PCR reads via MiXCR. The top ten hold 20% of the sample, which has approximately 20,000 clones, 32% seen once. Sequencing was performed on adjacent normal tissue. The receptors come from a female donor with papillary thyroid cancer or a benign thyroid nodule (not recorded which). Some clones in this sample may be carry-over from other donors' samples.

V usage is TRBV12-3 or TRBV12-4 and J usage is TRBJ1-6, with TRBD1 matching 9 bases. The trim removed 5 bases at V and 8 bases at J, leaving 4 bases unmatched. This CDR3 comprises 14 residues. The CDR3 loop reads CASSPRTGDSPLHF. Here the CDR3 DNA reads TGTGCCAGCAGTCCTCGGACAGGGGATTCACCCCTCCACTTT.

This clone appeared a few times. The CDR3: CASSYFGRSEQYF. DNA of the CDR3: TGTGCCAGCAGTTACTTTGGACGCTCCGAGCAGTACTTC. This sequence joins TRBV6-2 or TRBV6-3 and TRBJ2-7, with unresolved D. This CDR3 is built from 13 residues. Trimming removed 1 base at V and 6 bases at J, with 10 bases between. Germline lookup yields CDR1 MNHEY and CDR2 SVGEGT.

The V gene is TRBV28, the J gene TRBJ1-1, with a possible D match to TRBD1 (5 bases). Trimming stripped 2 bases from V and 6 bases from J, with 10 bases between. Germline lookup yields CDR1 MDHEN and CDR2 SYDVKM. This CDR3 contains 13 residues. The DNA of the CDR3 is TGTGCCAGCAGTTTAAGCGCGACAGCTGAAGCTTTCTTT. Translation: CASSLSATAEAFF.

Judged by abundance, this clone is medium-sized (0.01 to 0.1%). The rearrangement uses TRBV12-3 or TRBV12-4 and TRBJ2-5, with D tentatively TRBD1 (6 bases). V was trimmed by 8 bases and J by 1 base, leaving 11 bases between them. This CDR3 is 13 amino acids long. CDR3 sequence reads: CASSDSFQETQYF. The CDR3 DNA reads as TGTGCCAGCTCGGACAGCTTCCAAGAGACCCAGTACTTC.

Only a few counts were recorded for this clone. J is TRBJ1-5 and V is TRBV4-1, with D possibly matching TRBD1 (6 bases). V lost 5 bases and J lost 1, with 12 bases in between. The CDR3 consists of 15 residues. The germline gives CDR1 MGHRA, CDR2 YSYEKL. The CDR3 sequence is CASSNRQASNQPQHF. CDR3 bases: TGCGCCAGCAGCAACAGACAGGCAAGCAATCAGCCCCAGCATTTT.